These 24 T cell receptor beta chains were all obtained from the same sample, sequenced in a study of blood T cell repertoires in COVID-19. Here immunoSEQ multiplex PCR was the method, and the copy in TCRdb shows in-frame clones only, minus some. The sample lists hundreds of thousands of clones, about 83% seen once, with 0.95% to 1.5% in the top ten. Sample: peripheral blood. The origin of the receptors is a woman aged 25 to 39 with COVID-19, enrolled during active disease.

The chain is built from TRBV6-2 or TRBV6-3 and TRBJ1-2; D not resolved. The V end was cut by 5 bases, the J end by 7 bases, with 14 bases between. There are 13 residues in the CDR3. Per germline, CDR1 MNHEY and CDR2 SVGEGT. CDR3: CASSPRLYSGYTF. In nucleotides, the CDR3 is TGTGCCAGCAGTCCCCGACTATATTCTGGCTACACCTTC.

The chain joins TRBV30 to TRBJ2-7; 9 bases map to TRBD1. The trim removed 2 bases at V and 4 bases at J, leaving 9 bases unmatched. The germline gives CDR1 GTSNPN, CDR2 SVGIG (reference sequence). The CDR3 runs to 15 residues. CDR3 DNA: TGTGCCTGGAGTCCCCTCCGGGACAGGGTGTACGAGCAGTACTTC. Amino acids: CAWSPLRDRVYEQYF. The full variable domain, with the rest looked up from reference TRBV30 and TRBJ2-7, is SQTIHQWPATLVQPVGSPLSLECTVEGTSNPNLYWYRQAAGRGLQLLFYSVGIGQISSEVPQNLSASRPQDRQFILSSKKLLLSDSGFYLCAWSPLRDRVYEQYFGPGTRLTVT.

This chain links TRBV2 with TRBJ2-3, with D possibly TRBD2 on 6 matching bases. Germline-derived CDR1 and CDR2 are SNHLY and FYNNEI. The CDR3 is made up of 15 amino acids. V lost 4 bases and J 5 bases, leaving 16 bases between the germline ends. In DNA, the CDR3 is TGTGCCAGCAGTGGACGACTAGAGCCGTTAGATACGCAGTATTTT. Translating gives CASSGRLEPLDTQYF.

The J gene is TRBJ2-7, the V gene TRBV7-6, with TRBD2 matching 9 bases. With 3 bases clipped from V and 5 bases from J, the junction kept 11 bases outside the gene matches. From germline, CDR1 is SGHVS and CDR2 FNYEAQ. This CDR3 spans 16 amino acids. CDR3 bases: TGTGCCAGCAGCTTTAGCGGGGGTTCGCTATTCGACGAGCAGTACTTC. Amino acids: CASSFSGGSLFDEQYF.

The gene calls are TRBV4-1 and TRBJ1-1, with no clear D. The CDR3 totals 14 residues. Germline V gene sequence: CDR1 MGHRA, CDR2 YSYEKL. Trimming shortened V by 0 bases and J by 4 bases, and 9 bases separated the two germline ends. The DNA for the CDR3 is TGCGCCAGCAGCCAAGATCTACTTGCCACTGAAGCTTTCTTT. As protein: CASSQDLLATEAFF.

This chain joins TRBV6-2 or TRBV6-3 and TRBJ1-2; 10 nucleotides agree with TRBD1. The CDR3 contains 15 residues. The junction had 10 bases not matched to a gene; V was cut back by 4 bases and J by 8 bases. Germline values: CDR1 MNHEY, CDR2 SVGEGT. The chain's CDR3 is CASSFPTGGLRGYTF. The DNA for the CDR3 is TGTGCCAGCAGTTTCCCGACAGGGGGCTTGCGCGGCTACACCTTC.

The chain is built from TRBV6-1 and TRBJ2-5; 9 nucleotides line up with TRBD2. This CDR3 is 16 amino acids long. V was clipped by 1 base and J by 5 bases; unmatched bases: 8. Germline CDR1 MNHNS, CDR2 SASEGT. CDR3 sequence (DNA): TGTGCCAGCAGTGAAGAAGGCGGGAGGGGTAGGGAGACCCAGTACTTC. Translation: CASSEEGGRGRETQYF.

The chain combines TRBV5-6 with TRBJ2-5; no clear D gene. This CDR3 contains 13 residues. The germline gives CDR1 SGHDT, CDR2 YYEEEE. V lost 1 base to trimming and J lost 5 bases, with 9 bases between them. CDR3 nucleotides: TGTGCCAGCAGCTTGACGGTGAGGGAGACCCAGTACTTC. Protein: CASSLTVRETQYF.

The chain carries TRBV7-9 and TRBJ1-4, with TRBD1 identical over 8 bases. The CDR3 is 15 amino acids. CDR1 and CDR2 from the germline V gene are SEHNR and FQNEAQ (reference sequence). Trimming at V came to 5 bases and at J to 4 bases, leaving 6 bases not matched to a gene. Here the CDR3 DNA reads TGTGCCAGCAGCCCGACAGGGGTCGATAATGAAAAACTGTTTTTT. This gives the protein CASSPTGVDNEKLFF. Full variable domain (rest looked up from reference TRBV7-9 and TRBJ1-4): DTGVSQNPRHKITKRGQNVTFRCDPISEHNRLYWYRQTLGQGPEFLTYFQNEAQLEKSRLLSDRFSAERPKGSFSTLEIQRTEQGDSAMYLCASSPTGVDNEKLFFGSGTQLSVL.

The chain employs TRBV19 and TRBJ2-7; 9 nucleotides align to TRBD1. The CDR3 loop spans 14 amino acids. With V trimmed by 5 bases and J by 9 bases, 11 bases remained unmatched. Per germline, CDR1 LNHDA and CDR2 SQIVND (reference sequence). The CDR3, as DNA: TGTGCCAGTAGTGGGGGGACAGGGCCCAATTCGCAGTACTTC. As protein: CASSGGTGPNSQYF.

This clone was observed a few times. The chain is built from TRBV7-3 and TRBJ2-7, with 11 nucleotides matching TRBD2. The CDR3 consists of 15 residues. Germline lookup yields CDR1 SGHTA and CDR2 FQGTGA. V trimming: 5 bases; J trimming: 4 bases; junction bases outside the gene matches: 7. The CDR3 coding sequence is TGTGCCAGCAGCCAAACTAGCGGGGGTCGATACGAGCAGTACTTC. It encodes CASSQTSGGRYEQYF.

J is TRBJ1-6 and V is TRBV5-6, with TRBD1 as a possible D gene (6 bases). The V end was cut by 4 bases, the J end by 4 bases, with 15 bases between. This CDR3 has 16 amino acids. Germline loops: CDR1 SGHDT, CDR2 YYEEEE. The CDR3 loop is CASSRTEGVYNSPLHF. DNA of the CDR3: TGTGCCAGCAGCCGGACCGAGGGGGTGTATAATTCACCCCTCCACTTT.

The V call is TRBV7-9, the J call TRBJ1-3; D is possibly TRBD1 (6 bases). Germline CDR1 is SEHNR and CDR2 is FQNEAQ (reference sequence). This CDR3 contains 17 residues. The V end lost 3 bases, the J end lost 9 bases, and 24 bases lay between the germline ends. For the CDR3, the DNA is TGTGCCAGCAGCTTCCCCACCGGCGGGGGGCATCGAGGCACCATATATTTT. This codes for CASSFPTGGGHRGTIYF.

The chain is built from TRBV7-2 and TRBJ2-7; 9 bases are a match to TRBD1. Trimming at V came to 0 bases and at J to 9 bases, leaving 6 bases not matched to a gene. Germline assignment: CDR1 SGHTA and CDR2 FQGNSA. The CDR3 runs 14 residues. The CDR3 DNA sequence: TGTGCCAGCAGCTTAGCGCCCGACAGGGGGGGGCAGTACTTC. As protein: CASSLAPDRGGQYF.

The chain uses TRBV5-1 and TRBJ2-2; a weak D match, TRBD1 (5 bases). V shed 1 base and J shed 0 bases, with 10 bases lying between them. Germline loops: CDR1 SGHRS, CDR2 YFSETQ. This CDR3 has 16 residues. The DNA of the CDR3 is TGCGCCAGCAGCTTGAACGCAGGGCCGAACACCGGGGAGCTGTTTTTT. Translation gives CASSLNAGPNTGELFF.

The table lists this clone with a count of one. The chain is built from TRBV7-5 and TRBJ1-5; the table's D call TRBD1 went unverified against the DNA. TRBV7-5 is classified as a pseudogene. The CDR3 is 13 residues long. Here the CDR3 reads CVSQGHDDQPQHF. The CDR3 DNA sequence: TGTGTCAGCCAGGGACACGATGATCAGCCCCAGCATTTT.

V and J are TRBV5-1 and TRBJ1-2; TRBD1 might be the D (6 bases). The CDR3 loop spans 16 amino acids. Germline V CDR1 and CDR2: SGHRS, YFSETQ. V lost 5 bases and J lost 4, with 21 bases in between. This chain's CDR3 is CASSEKERDIFYGYTF. DNA for the CDR3: TGCGCCAGCAGTGAAAAAGAGCGGGACATTTTCTATGGCTACACCTTC.

The chain carries TRBV28 and TRBJ2-7; 8 positions match TRBD1. Trimming removed 5 bases from V and 3 bases from J; junction bases left unmatched: 3. Germline-derived CDR1 and CDR2 are MDHEN and SYDVKM. CDR3 size: 13 residues. Here the CDR3 reads CASSRTGIYEQYF. The CDR3 bases are TGTGCCAGCAGTCGGACAGGGATCTACGAGCAGTACTTC.

J is TRBJ1-2 and V is TRBV11-2, with D possibly TRBD1 on 6 matching bases. This CDR3 contains 17 residues. Deletions cut 0 bases from V and 6 bases from J, with 20 bases between. Germline CDR1 is SGHAT and CDR2 is FQNNGV. The CDR3 reads CASSLELQGRGRNGYTF. DNA for the CDR3: TGTGCCAGCAGCTTAGAACTACAGGGAAGGGGAAGGAATGGCTACACCTTC.

The chain is built from TRBV25-1 and TRBJ2-2, with D maybe TRBD2 (6 bases). CDR1 and CDR2 (germline): MGHDK, SYGVNS. The CDR3 is 15 amino acids. Trimming removed 1 base from V and 6 bases from J, with 12 bases in between. Here the CDR3 reads CASSESVGGAGELFF. CDR3 bases: TGTGCCAGCAGTGAATCTGTAGGAGGGGCCGGGGAGCTGTTTTTT.

On this clone itself: This sample also contains other DNA sequences that code for the same CDR3. This rearrangement joins TRBV28 to TRBJ2-7; 7 bases are a match to TRBD1. CDR1 and CDR2 from the germline V gene are MDHEN and SYDVKM. J gave up 3 bases and V 1 base, and 3 bases lay outside the gene matches. The CDR3 spans 14 residues. CDR3 bases: TGTGCCAGCAGTTTATCCCCAGGGGGCTACGAGCAGTACTTC. This gives the protein CASSLSPGGYEQYF.

This chain links TRBV7-2 with TRBJ1-2; D is ambiguous. Per germline, CDR1 SGHTA and CDR2 FQGNSA. The CDR3 has 14 amino acids. V shed 2 bases and J shed 6 bases, with 13 bases lying between them. This CDR3 reads CASSLRGFEDGYTF. For the CDR3, the DNA is TGTGCCAGCAGCTTACGGGGATTCGAGGATGGCTACACCTTC.

This sequence joins TRBV5-1 and TRBJ2-5; maybe TRBD2 (6 bases). From germline, CDR1 is SGHRS and CDR2 YFSETQ. The V end was cut by 4 bases, the J end by 5 bases, with 15 bases between. The CDR3 covers 14 residues. The CDR3 DNA reads TGCGCCAGCAGCCCGGGACTCCACGAGGAGACCCAGTACTTC. Its translation: CASSPGLHEETQYF.

This clone has a count of ten or more. This chain connects TRBV10-1 to TRBJ2-1; 7 nucleotides line up with TRBD1. The germline CDR1 and CDR2 sequences are WNHNN and SYGVQD (reference sequence). With V trimmed by 1 base and J by 10 bases, 10 bases remained unmatched. This CDR3 contains 15 residues. CDR3 in amino acids: CASSEFKGAGNEQFF. CDR3 bases: TGCGCCAGCAGTGAGTTTAAGGGGGCTGGGAACGAGCAGTTCTTC.